Here is one T cell receptor beta chain with its context. Its antigen is unknown. The data stem from a study of cytomegalovirus exposure and HLA in healthy donors. Looking at the study overall: Genetic ancestry analysis placed about 84% of the roughly 400 donors that were genotyped in the Caucasian-associated cluster. Findings and limits, study-wide: A later analysis reported that several of the most significant clusters appeared to be linked to common viral pathogens, among them Epstein-Barr virus.

Healthy bone marrow donors made up the donor group. Germline loops: CDR1 SGDLS, CDR2 YYNGEE. The V and J ends lost 4 bases and 4 bases respectively, with 17 bases between them. The length of the CDR3 is 15 residues. The primer mix had 60 Vbeta and 13 Jbeta primers. Assay used: immunoSEQ multiplex PCR; TCRdb lists only in-frame clones, some missing. Among about 150,000 clones listed, around 79% were seen once. The V call is TRBV9, the J call TRBJ2-5; D might be TRBD2 (5 bases). The origin of this receptor is a man younger than 40 in good health and CMV-seropositive. Material for sequencing was PBMCs. DNA for the CDR3: TGTGCCAGCAGCCCCCGCGGGCCCCATGGAGAGACCCAGTACTTC. This translates into CASSPRGPHGETQYF.